This T cell receptor beta chain was sequenced for a study of blood T cell repertoires in COVID-19. Profiled with immunoSEQ multiplex PCR; TCRdb holds only in-frame clones, not every one. The sample lists about 51,000 clones, approximately 90% occurring once. By sample share, this clone is medium-sized (0.01 to 0.1%). The CDR3 extends over 15 amino acids. CDR1 is LGHNA and CDR2 is YNFKEQ in the germline V gene. V was clipped by 0 bases and J by 4 bases; unmatched bases: 3. This receptor was identified in a man between 50 and 59 years old with acute or convalescent COVID-19. This sequence joins TRBV4-2 and TRBJ1-1; 9 nucleotides match TRBD1. The sequenced material came from peripheral blood. The CDR3 sequence: CASSQERTGVTEAFF. CDR3 sequence (DNA): TGTGCCAGCAGCCAAGAGAGGACAGGGGTCACTGAAGCTTTCTTT.